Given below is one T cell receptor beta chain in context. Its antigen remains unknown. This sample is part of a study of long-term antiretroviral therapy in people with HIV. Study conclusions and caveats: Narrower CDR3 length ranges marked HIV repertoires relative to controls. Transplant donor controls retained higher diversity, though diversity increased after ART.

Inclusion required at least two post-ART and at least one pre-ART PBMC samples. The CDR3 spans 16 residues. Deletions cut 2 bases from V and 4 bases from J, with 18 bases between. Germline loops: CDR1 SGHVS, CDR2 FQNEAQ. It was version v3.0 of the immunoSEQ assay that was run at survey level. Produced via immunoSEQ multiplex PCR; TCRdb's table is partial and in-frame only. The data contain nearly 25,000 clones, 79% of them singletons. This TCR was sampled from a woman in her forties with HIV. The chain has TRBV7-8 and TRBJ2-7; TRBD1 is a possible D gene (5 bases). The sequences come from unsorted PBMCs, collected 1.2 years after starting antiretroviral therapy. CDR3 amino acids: CASSLPRGEGFYEQYF. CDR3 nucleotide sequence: TGTGCCAGCAGCTTACCAAGGGGTGAAGGCTTTTACGAGCAGTACTTC. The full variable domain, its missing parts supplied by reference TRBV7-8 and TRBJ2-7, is GAGVSQSPRYKVAKRGQDVALRCDPISGHVSLFWYQQALGQGPEFLTYFQNEAQLDKSGLPSDRFFAERPEGSVSTLKIQRTQQEDSAVYLCASSLPRGEGFYEQYFGPGTRLTVT.